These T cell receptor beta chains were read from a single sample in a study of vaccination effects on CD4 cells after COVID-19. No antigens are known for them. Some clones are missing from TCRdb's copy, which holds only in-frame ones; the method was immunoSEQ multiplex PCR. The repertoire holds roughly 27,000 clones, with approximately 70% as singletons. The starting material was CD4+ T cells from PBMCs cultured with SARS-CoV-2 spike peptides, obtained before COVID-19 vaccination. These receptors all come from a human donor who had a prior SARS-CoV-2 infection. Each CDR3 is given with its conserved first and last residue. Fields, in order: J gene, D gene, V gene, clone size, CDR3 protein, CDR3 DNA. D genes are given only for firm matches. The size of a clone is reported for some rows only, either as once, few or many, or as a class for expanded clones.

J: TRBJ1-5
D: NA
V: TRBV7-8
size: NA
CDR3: CASSSLWGNQPQHF
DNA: TGTGCCAGCAGCTCCCTGTGGGGCAATCAGCCCCAGCATTTT

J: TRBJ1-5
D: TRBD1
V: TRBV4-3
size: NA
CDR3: CASSQETGGNQPQHF
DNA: TGCGCCAGCAGCCAAGAGACAGGGGGCAATCAGCCCCAGCATTTT

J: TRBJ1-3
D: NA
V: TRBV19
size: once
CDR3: CASSIGQAYSGNTIYF
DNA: TGTGCCAGTAGTATTGGGCAGGCCTACTCTGGAAACACCATATATTTT

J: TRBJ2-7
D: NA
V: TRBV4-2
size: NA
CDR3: CASSRLTDSYEQYF
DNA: TGTGCCAGCAGCCGTCTCACAGACTCCTACGAGCAGTACTTC

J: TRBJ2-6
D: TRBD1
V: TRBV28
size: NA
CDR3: CASIPRQGVFSGANVLTF
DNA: TGTGCCAGCATCCCCCGGCAGGGGGTCTTCTCTGGGGCCAACGTCCTGACTTTC

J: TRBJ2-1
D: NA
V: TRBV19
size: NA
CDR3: CASSIDLYSYNEQFF
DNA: TGTGCCAGTAGTATAGATCTGTACTCCTACAATGAGCAGTTCTTC

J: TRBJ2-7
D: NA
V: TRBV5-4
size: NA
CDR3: CASSWDLSYEQYF
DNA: TGTGCCAGCAGCTGGGATCTCAGTTACGAGCAGTACTTC

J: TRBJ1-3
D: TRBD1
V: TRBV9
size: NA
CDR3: CASSAGQGPSLWDTIYF
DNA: TGTGCCAGCAGCGCAGGACAGGGTCCCAGCCTGTGGGACACCATATATTTT

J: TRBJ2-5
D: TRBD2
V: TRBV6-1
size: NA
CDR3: CASSPTSGGAGTQYF
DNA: TGTGCCAGCAGTCCGACTAGCGGGGGGGCAGGGACCCAGTACTTC

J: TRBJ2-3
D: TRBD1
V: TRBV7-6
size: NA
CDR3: CASSPVQGILTDTQYF
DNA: TGTGCCAGCAGCCCCGTACAGGGGATCCTCACAGATACGCAGTATTTT

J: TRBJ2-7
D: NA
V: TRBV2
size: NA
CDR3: CASSGGLRTYEQYF
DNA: TGTGCCAGCAGTGGGGGACTTCGAACCTACGAGCAGTACTTC

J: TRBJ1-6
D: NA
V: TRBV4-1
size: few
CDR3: CASSQERRGSWNSPLHF
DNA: TGCGCCAGCAGCCAAGAGCGTCGGGGGTCTTGGAATTCACCCCTCCACTTT

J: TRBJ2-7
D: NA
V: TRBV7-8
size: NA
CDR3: CASSLMVRGGTYEQYF
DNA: TGTGCCAGCAGCTTAATGGTTAGGGGCGGGACATACGAGCAGTACTTC

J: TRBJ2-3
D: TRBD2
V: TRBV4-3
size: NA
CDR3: CASSQVFGTSGRLNTQYF
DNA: TGCGCCAGCAGCCAAGTGTTTGGCACTAGCGGGAGATTGAATACGCAGTATTTT

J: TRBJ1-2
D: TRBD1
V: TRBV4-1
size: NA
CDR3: CASSRVLTGAGGYTF
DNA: TGCGCCAGCAGCCGGGTACTCACAGGGGCGGGTGGCTACACCTTC

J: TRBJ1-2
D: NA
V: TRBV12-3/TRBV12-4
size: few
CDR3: CASSFRGHYGYTF
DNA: TGTGCCAGCAGTTTCCGGGGCCACTATGGCTACACCTTC

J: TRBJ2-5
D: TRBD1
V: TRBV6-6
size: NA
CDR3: CASSPGDRRQYF
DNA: TGTGCCAGCAGCCCCGGGGACAGACGGCAGTACTTC

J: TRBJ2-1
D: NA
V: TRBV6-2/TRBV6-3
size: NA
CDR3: CASSYNPDNEQFF
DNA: TGTGCCAGCAGTTACAATCCTGACAATGAGCAGTTCTTC

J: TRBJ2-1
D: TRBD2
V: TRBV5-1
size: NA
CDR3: CASSVPSSGGLNEQFF
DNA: TGCGCCAGCAGTGTCCCTTCCAGCGGGGGGCTCAATGAGCAGTTCTTC

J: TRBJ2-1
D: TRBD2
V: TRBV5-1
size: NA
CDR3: CASSSSSGRPNEQFF
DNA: TGCGCCAGCAGCTCCTCTAGCGGGAGGCCCAATGAGCAGTTCTTC

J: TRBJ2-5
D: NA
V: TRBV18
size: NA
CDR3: CASSPTRHSSQETQYF
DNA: TGTGCCAGCTCACCGACGCGGCACTCAAGCCAAGAGACCCAGTACTTC

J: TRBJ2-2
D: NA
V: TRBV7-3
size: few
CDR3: CASSKLNGELFF
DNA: TGTGCCAGCAGCAAATTAAACGGGGAGCTGTTTTTT

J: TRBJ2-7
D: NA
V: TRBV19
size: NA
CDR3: CASSIEDSHEQYF
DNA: TGTGCCAGTAGTATAGAGGACAGCCACGAGCAGTACTTC

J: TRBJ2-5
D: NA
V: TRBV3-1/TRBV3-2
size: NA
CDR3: CASSHRTQETQYF
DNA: TGTGCCAGCAGTCACAGGACCCAAGAGACCCAGTACTTC